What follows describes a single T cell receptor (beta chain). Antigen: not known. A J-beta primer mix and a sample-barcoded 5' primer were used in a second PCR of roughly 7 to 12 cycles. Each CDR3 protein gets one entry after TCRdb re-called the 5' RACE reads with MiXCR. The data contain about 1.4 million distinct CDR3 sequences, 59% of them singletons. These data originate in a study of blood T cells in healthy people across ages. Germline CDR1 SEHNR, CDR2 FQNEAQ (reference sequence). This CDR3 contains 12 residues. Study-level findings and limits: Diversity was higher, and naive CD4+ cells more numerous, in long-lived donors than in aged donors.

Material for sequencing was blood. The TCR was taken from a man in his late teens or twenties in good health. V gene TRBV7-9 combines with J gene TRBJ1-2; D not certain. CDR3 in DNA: TGTGCTAGCGGACCGGTCCTATATGGCTACACCTTC. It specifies CASGPVLYGYTF.